A selection of T cell receptor beta chains follows, all from one sample in a study of T cells in Graves' hyperthyroidism and ophthalmopathy. One entry per CDR3 protein results from TCRdb running MiXCR on the multiplex PCR reads. Among roughly 30,000 distinct CDR3 sequences listed, approximately 46% were seen once. Sequencing was performed on blood. Receptors were obtained from a young woman with Graves' hyperthyroidism. The CDR3 runs from the conserved cysteine through the conserved F or W. The D gene is left open where the match is weak. Size values are once, few and many counts, or a class for expanded clones, and some rows have none.

>12|once|TRBD1|TRBV10-3|TRBJ1-5
TGTGCCAGCGGGACAGGGATTTGGCCCCAGCATTTT
CASGTGIWPQHF
>14|NA|NA|TRBV29-1|TRBJ2-3
TGCGGCGTTGAGTTGGCGGGGGCAAGAGATACGCAGTATTTT
CGVELAGARDTQYF
>16|many|TRBD2|TRBV4-1|TRBJ2-3
TGCGCCAGCACCGCGGGGGGGGTTTCAGGCACAGATACGCAGTATTTT
CASTAGGVSGTDTQYF
>14|many|TRBD1|TRBV7-9|TRBJ1-2
TGTGCCAGCAGTGAAACGACAGGGGGTGCTGGCTACACCTTC
CASSETTGGAGYTF
>14|many|NA|TRBV28|TRBJ1-4
TGTGCCAGCAGTCCGCCAGTAACTAATGAAAAACTGTTTTTT
CASSPPVTNEKLFF
>12|NA|NA|TRBV6-2/TRBV6-3|TRBJ2-1
TGTGCCAGCATGTTCGGGGAGCCGGTGCAGTTCTTC
CASMFGEPVQFF
>12|NA|NA|TRBV29-1|TRBJ2-7
TGCAGCGTAATCGGGACTCGGGGTGAGCAGTACTTC
CSVIGTRGEQYF
>15|NA|TRBD2|TRBV4-1|TRBJ2-1
TGCGCCAGCAAGGAACGGGAGGATCAGGACAATGAGCTGTTCTTC
CASKEREDQDNELFF
>17|NA|TRBD2|TRBV20-1|TRBJ2-1
TGCAGTGCCCTAGGACTAGCGGGGGAAAGCTCCTACAATGAGCAGTTCTTC
CSALGLAGESSYNEQFF
>16|NA|TRBD1|TRBV5-4|TRBJ2-3
TGTGCCAGCAGCCTGGCGGACAGGGTCACTCCGGATACGCGGTATTTT
CASSLADRVTPDTRYF
>14|NA|TRBD1|TRBV7-3|TRBJ2-2
TGTGCCAGCAGCTCACAGGGGAAGTCCGGGGAGCTGTTTTTT
CASSSQGKSGELFF
>16|once|NA|TRBV12-3/TRBV12-4|TRBJ2-3
TGTGCCAGCAGTTCAGCGGTCAGGAGGAACACAGATACGCAGTATTTT
CASSSAVRRNTDTQYF
>13|many|NA|TRBV20-1|TRBJ1-1
TGCAGTGCCCCGGACGGAAGTAACACTGAAGCTTTCTTT
CSAPDGSNTEAFF
>14|many|TRBD1|TRBV20-1|TRBJ2-5
TGCAGTGCAACCCGGACAGGACGGCAAGAGACCCAGTACTTC
CSATRTGRQETQYF